This TCR beta chain was obtained from a study of PD-L1 blockade in urothelial cancer. Study background: Bladder-origin urothelial cancer in males covered most of the roughly 29 patients. T cell content in blood samples showed a median of 141,255.

Whole-study findings and limits: By 3 weeks, tumor-associated blood clones had expanded more in durable-benefit patients.

V was trimmed by 2 bases and J by 6 bases, leaving 10 bases between them. The CDR3 totals 13 residues. Germline V CDR1 and CDR2: GTSNPN, SVGIG (reference sequence). Remarks on this clone: Its specificity is not known.

Synthetic TCR analog templates were added to each PCR reaction. Sequenced by immunoSEQ multiplex PCR; TCRdb stores in-frame clones only, minus some. Among 70,000 to 90,000 clones listed, about four fifths were seen once. The input for sequencing was PBMCs, taken around atezolizumab (anti-PD-L1) treatment. V gene TRBV30 combines with J gene TRBJ2-2, with D tentatively TRBD1 (6 bases). This receptor was taken from a man in his 70s with urothelial cancer. The CDR3, as DNA: TGTGCCTGGAGTCAGGGGTGGGCCGGGGAGCTGTTTTTT. It translates to CAWSQGWAGELFF.